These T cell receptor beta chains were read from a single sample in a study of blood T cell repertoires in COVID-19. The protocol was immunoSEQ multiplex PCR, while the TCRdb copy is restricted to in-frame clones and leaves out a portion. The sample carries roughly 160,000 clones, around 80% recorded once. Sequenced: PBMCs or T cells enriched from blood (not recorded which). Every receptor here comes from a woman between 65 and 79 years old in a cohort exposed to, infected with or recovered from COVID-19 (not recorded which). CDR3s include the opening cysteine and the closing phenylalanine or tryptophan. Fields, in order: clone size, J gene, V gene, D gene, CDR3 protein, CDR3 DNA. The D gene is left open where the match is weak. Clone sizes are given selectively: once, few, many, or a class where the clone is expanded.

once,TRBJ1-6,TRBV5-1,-,CASSLDSLLPLHF,TGCGCCAGCAGCTTGGATTCCCTTTTGCCCCTCCACTTT
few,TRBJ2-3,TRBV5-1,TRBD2,CASSLAGLAGGTQYF,TGCGCCAGCAGCTTGGCCGGGTTAGCGGGAGGTACGCAGTATTTT
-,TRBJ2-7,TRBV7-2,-,CASSFSNPVYEQYF,TGTGCCAGCAGCTTCTCCAACCCGGTTTACGAGCAGTACTTC
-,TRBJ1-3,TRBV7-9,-,CASSPYRGGSGNTIYF,TGTGCCAGCAGCCCCTATAGAGGGGGAAGTGGAAACACCATATATTTT
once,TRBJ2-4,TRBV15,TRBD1,CATSIGQGLLAKNIQYF,TGTGCCACCAGCATCGGACAGGGGCTACTAGCCAAAAACATTCAGTACTTC
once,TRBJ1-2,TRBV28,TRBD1,CASSTGGAYGYTF,TGTGCCAGCAGTACAGGGGGGGCCTATGGCTACACCTTC
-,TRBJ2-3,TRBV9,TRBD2,CASSVSGTRISTDTQYF,TGTGCCAGCAGCGTAAGTGGGACTAGGATTAGCACAGATACGCAGTATTTT
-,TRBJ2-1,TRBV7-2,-,CASSKAMGALNEQFF,TGTGCCAGCAGCAAAGCTATGGGGGCATTGAATGAGCAGTTCTTC
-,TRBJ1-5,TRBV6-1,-,CASSEQQGNQPQHF,TGTGCCAGCAGTGAACAACAGGGCAATCAGCCCCAGCATTTT
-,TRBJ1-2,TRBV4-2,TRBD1,CASSQDSQGTFYYGYTF,TGTGCCAGCAGCCAAGACTCACAGGGGACTTTTTACTATGGCTACACCTTC
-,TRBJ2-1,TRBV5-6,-,CASSRGGPLSYNEQFF,TGTGCCAGCAGCCGGGGAGGCCCTCTTTCTTACAATGAGCAGTTCTTC
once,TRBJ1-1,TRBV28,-,CASSFPLGLLNTEAFF,TGTGCCAGCAGTTTCCCCCTGGGACTCCTGAACACTGAAGCTTTCTTT
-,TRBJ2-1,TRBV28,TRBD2,CASSPPGGNNEQFF,TGTGCCAGCAGCCCACCGGGGGGTAATAATGAGCAGTTCTTC
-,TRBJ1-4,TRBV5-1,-,CASSGQGSPNEKLFF,TGCGCCAGCAGCGGTCAGGGTTCTCCTAATGAAAAACTGTTTTTT
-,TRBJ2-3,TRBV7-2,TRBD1,CASSLVGQGADTQYF,TGTGCCAGCAGCTTAGTGGGACAGGGAGCAGATACGCAGTATTTT
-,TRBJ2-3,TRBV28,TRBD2,CASSLGLDGTQYF,TGTGCCAGCAGTTTAGGACTAGATGGTACGCAGTATTTT
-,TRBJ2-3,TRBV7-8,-,CASSPFTDTQYF,TGTGCCAGCAGCCCATTCACAGATACGCAGTATTTT